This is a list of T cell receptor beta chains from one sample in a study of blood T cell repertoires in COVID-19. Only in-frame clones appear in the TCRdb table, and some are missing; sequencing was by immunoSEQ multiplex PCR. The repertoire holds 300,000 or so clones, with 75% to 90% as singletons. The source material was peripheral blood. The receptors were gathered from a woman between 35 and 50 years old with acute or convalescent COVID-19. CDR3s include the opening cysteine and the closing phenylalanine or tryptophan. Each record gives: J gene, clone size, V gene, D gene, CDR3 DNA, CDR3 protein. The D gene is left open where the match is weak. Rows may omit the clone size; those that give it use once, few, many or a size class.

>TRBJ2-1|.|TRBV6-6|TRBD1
TGTGCCAGCAGTTACGGGACAGGGGTGTCCTACAATGAGCAGTTCTTC
CASSYGTGVSYNEQFF
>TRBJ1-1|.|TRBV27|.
TGTGCCAGCAGACGGGTACAGGGCTTTTCTGAAGCTTTCTTT
CASRRVQGFSEAFF
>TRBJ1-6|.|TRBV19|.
TGTGCCAGTAGGCTACAGGGTCTCGATTCACCCCTCCACTTT
CASRLQGLDSPLHF
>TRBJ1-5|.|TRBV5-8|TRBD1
TGTGCCAGCAGCTACCACCTTATGGGACAGGCCAATCAGCCCCAGCATTTT
CASSYHLMGQANQPQHF
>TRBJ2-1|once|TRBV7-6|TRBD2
TGTGCCAGCAGCAGCCGTGGTTTAGCGGGGCCCCTCAGCTCCTACAATGAGCAGTTCTTC
CASSSRGLAGPLSSYNEQFF
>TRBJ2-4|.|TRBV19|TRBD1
TGTGCCAGTAGTAACACAGGGGGCGGGGGCAAAAACATTCAGTACTTC
CASSNTGGGGKNIQYF
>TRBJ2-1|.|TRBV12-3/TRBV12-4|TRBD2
TGTGCCAGCGGTTCGGTAGCGGGGGTCCCCGGGTTCTTC
CASGSVAGVPGFF
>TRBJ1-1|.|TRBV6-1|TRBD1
TGTGCCAGCAGTGAAGAAGCCAGGGGGCGGACTGAAGCTTTCTTT
CASSEEARGRTEAFF
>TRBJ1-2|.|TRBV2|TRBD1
TGTGCCAGCATGCGGACAGGGGGCCGTGGCTACACCTTC
CASMRTGGRGYTF
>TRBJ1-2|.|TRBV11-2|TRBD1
TGTGCCAGCAGCTTAGGGCAGGGGGCTAACTATGGCTACACCTTC
CASSLGQGANYGYTF
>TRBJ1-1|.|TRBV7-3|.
TGTGCCAGCAGCTTAGACAGCAAGACTGAAGCTTTCTTT
CASSLDSKTEAFF
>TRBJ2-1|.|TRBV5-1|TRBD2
TGCGCCAGCAGCTTGGCCCGACTAGCGGGGGGGCGGGAGCAGTTCTTC
CASSLARLAGGREQFF
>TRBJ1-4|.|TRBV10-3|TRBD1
TGTGCCATCAGTGAGTGGGGACAGGGGAGTGAAAAACTGTTTTTT
CAISEWGQGSEKLFF
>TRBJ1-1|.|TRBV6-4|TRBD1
TGTGCCAGAGGGGGCGCCCCTGAAGCTTTCTTT
CARGGAPEAFF
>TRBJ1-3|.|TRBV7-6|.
TGTGCCAGCAGCCCCATGTGGGGGGGCGAACAGTCCAACACCATATATTTT
CASSPMWGGEQSNTIYF
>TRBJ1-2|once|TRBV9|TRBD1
TGTGCCAGCAGCGTTAAGGGGGCGAGACTTGGCTATGGCTACACCTTC
CASSVKGARLGYGYTF
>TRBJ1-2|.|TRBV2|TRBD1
TGTGCCAGCAGTGGGGGGACAGCTAACTATGGCTACACCTTC
CASSGGTANYGYTF
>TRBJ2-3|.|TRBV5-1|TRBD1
TGCGCCAGCAGCTTCACAGGGGGCTATTATGATACGCAGTATTTT
CASSFTGGYYDTQYF
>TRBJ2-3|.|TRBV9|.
TGTGCCAGCAGCGTAGGGACGAGGGCGGGCACAGATACGCAGTATTTT
CASSVGTRAGTDTQYF
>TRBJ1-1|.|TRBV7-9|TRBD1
TGTGCCAGCAGCCTCGACAGGGAAAAAGCTTTCTTT
CASSLDREKAFF
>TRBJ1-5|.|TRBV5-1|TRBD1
TGCGCCAGCAGCCCAGGGACAGGGGGCGCGGGGCAGCCCCAGCATTTT
CASSPGTGGAGQPQHF
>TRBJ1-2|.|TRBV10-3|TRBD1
TGTGCCATCAGTGAGTCGGGCAGGGGGAACCATGGCTACACCTTC
CAISESGRGNHGYTF
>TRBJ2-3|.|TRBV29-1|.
TGCAGCGTTGTGGGAGGCACAGATACGCAGTATTTT
CSVVGGTDTQYF
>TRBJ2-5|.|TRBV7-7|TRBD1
TGTGCCAGCAGCTTTACGCCAGGGGGCGAAGAGACCCAGTACTTC
CASSFTPGGEETQYF
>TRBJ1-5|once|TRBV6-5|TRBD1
TGTGCCAGCACTACGGACAGGGGAAGAAATCAGCCCCAGCATTTT
CASTTDRGRNQPQHF
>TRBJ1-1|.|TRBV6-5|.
TGTGCCAGCAGTTACGGGGGCGCGAGCACTGAAGCTTTCTTT
CASSYGGASTEAFF
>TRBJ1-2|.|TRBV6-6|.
TGTGCCAGCAGTTACGGAGGGGAGACCTATGGCTACACCTTC
CASSYGGETYGYTF
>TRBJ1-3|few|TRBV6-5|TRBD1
TGTGCCAGCAGCTGGGACAGGGCTGGAAACACCATATATTTT
CASSWDRAGNTIYF
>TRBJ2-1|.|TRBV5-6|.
TGTGCCAGCAGCTTTAATTTTTACAATGAGCAGTTCTTC
CASSFNFYNEQFF
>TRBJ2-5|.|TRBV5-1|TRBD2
TGCGCCAGCAGCTTGGTGGTGGGGGGGAAAGGAGAGACCCAGTACTTC
CASSLVVGGKGETQYF
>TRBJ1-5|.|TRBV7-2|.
TGTGCCAGCAGCTTGGGGCAAGGGGTGAGAAATCAGCCCCAGCATTTT
CASSLGQGVRNQPQHF
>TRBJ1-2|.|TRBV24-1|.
TGTGCCACCAGTGATCTCTCCGTTAACTATGGCTACACCTTC
CATSDLSVNYGYTF
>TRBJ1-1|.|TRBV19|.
TGTGCCAGTAGTATACCCGGGGGAAGGCAATTGGGGAACACTGAAGCTTTCTTT
CASSIPGGRQLGNTEAFF
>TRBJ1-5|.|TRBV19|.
TGTGCCAGTACAGGAGGGGACGGCAATCAGCCCCAGCATTTT
CASTGGDGNQPQHF
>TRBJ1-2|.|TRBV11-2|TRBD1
TGTGCCAGCAGCTTAGATCTGCACAGGGGGGCCTATGGCTACACCTTC
CASSLDLHRGAYGYTF
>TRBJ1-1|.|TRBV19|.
TGTGCCAGTAGTATAGGTCCATCCATGAACACTGAAGCTTTCTTT
CASSIGPSMNTEAFF
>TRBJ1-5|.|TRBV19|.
TGTGCCACTCGCGGGGTAGGGGGGGGCTATAGCAATCAGCCCCAGCATTTT
CATRGVGGGYSNQPQHF
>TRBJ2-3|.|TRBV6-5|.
TGTGCCAGCAGTTACTCGGCTAGCACAGATACGCAGTATTTT
CASSYSASTDTQYF
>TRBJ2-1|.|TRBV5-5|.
TGTGCCAGCAGCCCCCCCCTGCGGGGAAACCTCTTCTACAATGAGCAGTTCTTC
CASSPPLRGNLFYNEQFF
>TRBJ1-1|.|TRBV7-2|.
TGTGCCAGCAGCCTAACTAGGATTGGGAACACTGAAGCTTTCTTT
CASSLTRIGNTEAFF
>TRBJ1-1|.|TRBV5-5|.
TGTGCCAGCACCAACCACATGAACACTGAAGCTTTCTTT
CASTNHMNTEAFF
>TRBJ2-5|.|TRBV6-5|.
TGTGCCAGCAGTTACTCGTTGGGGGGAAGGGAGACCCAGTACTTC
CASSYSLGGRETQYF
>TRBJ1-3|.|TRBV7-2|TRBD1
TGTGCCAGCAGCTTAGACAGGGGGCCGGGAAACACCATATATTTT
CASSLDRGPGNTIYF
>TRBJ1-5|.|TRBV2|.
TGTGCCAGCAGTGTCTCCGGTTGGCAGCCCCAGCATTTT
CASSVSGWQPQHF
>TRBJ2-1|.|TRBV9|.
TGTGCCAGCAGCGCAGCGGGCTACAATGAGCAGTTCTTC
CASSAAGYNEQFF
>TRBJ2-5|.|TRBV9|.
TGTGCCAGCAGCGCCGTTCCTAGGCAGACCCAGTACTTC
CASSAVPRQTQYF
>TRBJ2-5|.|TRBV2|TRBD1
TGTGCCAGCAGTTACTCTCCGGGACAGGGCCAAGAGACCCAGTACTTC
CASSYSPGQGQETQYF
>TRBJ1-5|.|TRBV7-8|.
TGTGCCAGCGGCCGGGACGGACATAGCAATCAGCCCCAGCATTTT
CASGRDGHSNQPQHF
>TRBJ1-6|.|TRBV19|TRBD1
TGTGCCAGTAGTAGACAGGGGGAGTTAAACTCACCCCTCCACTTT
CASSRQGELNSPLHF
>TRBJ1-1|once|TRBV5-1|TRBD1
TGCGCCAGCAGCTTGGGACAGGGCATGTATAACACTGAAGCTTTCTTT
CASSLGQGMYNTEAFF
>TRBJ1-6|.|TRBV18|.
TGTGCCAGCTCACCGCTTGAGGCGGGGAAGAATTCACCCCTCCACTTT
CASSPLEAGKNSPLHF
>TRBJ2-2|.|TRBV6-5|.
TGTGCCAGCAGTTACCGGCTAGGTGCCGGGGAGCTGTTTTTT
CASSYRLGAGELFF
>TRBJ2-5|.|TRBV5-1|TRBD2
TGCGCCAGCAGCCCGGGCCCTCTAGCGGGGGGGCGTCAAGAGACCCAGTACTTC
CASSPGPLAGGRQETQYF
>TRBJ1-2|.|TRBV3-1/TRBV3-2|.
TGTGCCAGCAGCCAAGACAGGGAAGGTGGCTACACCTTC
CASSQDREGGYTF
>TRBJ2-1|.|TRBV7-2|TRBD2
TGTGCCAGCAGCTTGCAAGCGGGGGGGCTGTACAATGAGCAGTTCTTC
CASSLQAGGLYNEQFF
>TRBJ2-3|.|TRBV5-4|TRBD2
TGTGCCAGCAGCTTGGGACTAGCGGGGAGCACAGATACGCAGTATTTT
CASSLGLAGSTDTQYF
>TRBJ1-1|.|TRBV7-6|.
TGTGCCAGCAGCTTACGGGGGGGGAGTATCACTGAAGCTTTCTTT
CASSLRGGSITEAFF
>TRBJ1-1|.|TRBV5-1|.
TGCGCCAGCAGCTTGGGTACAGTGATGAACACTGAAGCTTTCTTT
CASSLGTVMNTEAFF
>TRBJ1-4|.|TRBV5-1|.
TGCGCCAGCAGCTTGGAAATGGCACCCGAAAAACTGTTTTTT
CASSLEMAPEKLFF